This T cell receptor (beta chain) was sequenced for a study of cytomegalovirus exposure and HLA in healthy donors. Per germline, CDR1 SEHNR and CDR2 FQNEAQ (reference sequence). This CDR3 has 17 residues. V was pared by 0 bases and J by 5 bases, with 8 bases of the junction left unmatched. Vbeta (60) and Jbeta (13) primers were used in the PCR. Per the study methods: In a later analysis, the count reached about 82 million unique TCR beta chains, with about 11 million shared. Profiled with immunoSEQ multiplex PCR; TCRdb holds only in-frame clones, not every one. Clone size and the V and J calls come from that table; the DNA yielded D and trimming. The repertoire holds over 70,000 clones, with approximately 80% as singletons. Remarks on this clone: What it recognizes is unknown.

Study-wide findings and caveats: Prior analysis indicated that the majority of TCR beta V segments exhibited productivity approximately 87% or approximately 30% of the time.

This chain joins TRBV7-9 and TRBJ2-5; TRBD2 agrees at 11 bases. This receptor was taken from a man aged 45-65 years in good health and CMV-seropositive. Source material: PBMCs. CDR3 sequence (DNA): TGTGCCAGCAGCTTAGCCCCCCTAGCGGGAGGTTGGGAGACCCAGTACTTC. This translates into CASSLAPLAGGWETQYF.